The next 4 T cell receptor beta chains were all read from a single sample in a study of blood T cell repertoires in COVID-19. Some clones are missing from TCRdb's copy, which holds only in-frame ones; the method was immunoSEQ multiplex PCR. Seen here are almost 300,000 clones, 70% to 90% observed once, and the top ten hold roughly 1.3%. Material: peripheral blood. Source of these receptors: a man in his 70s with acute or convalescent COVID-19.

This chain connects TRBV28 to TRBJ2-5; D may be TRBD1 (7 bases). CDR1 and CDR2 from the germline V gene are MDHEN and SYDVKM. Trimming removed 3 bases from V and 1 base from J, with 15 bases in between. The CDR3 extends over 16 amino acids. CDR3 bases: TGTGCCAGCAGTTTTCCGTCAGGGGGAGGCCAAGAGACCCAGTACTTC. Residues: CASSFPSGGGQETQYF.

Here the CDR3 reads CASSQSPGHEGHNEKLFF. CDR3 sequence (DNA): TGCGCCAGCAGCCAATCCCCGGGACATGAGGGCCATAATGAAAAACTGTTTTTT. The V gene is TRBV4-3, the J gene TRBJ1-4; maybe TRBD1 (6 bases). This CDR3 has 18 residues. V gave up 2 bases and J gave up 4 bases, with 20 bases separating them. Per the germline V gene, CDR1 is LGHNA and CDR2 is YSLEER.

J is TRBJ1-2 and V is TRBV27, with D possibly being TRBD1 (5 bases). The V end was cut by 6 bases, the J end by 8 bases, with 16 bases between. The CDR3 is made up of 13 amino acids. Germline CDR1 and CDR2: MNHEY and SMNVEV (reference sequence). CDR3 amino acids: CASSPLGGDGYTF. The CDR3 coding sequence is TGTGCCAGCAGCCCCCTAGGAGGGGACGGCTACACCTTC.

Remarks on this clone: Different DNA sequences within this sample yield the same CDR3. The chain joins TRBV28 to TRBJ1-2; unclear D gene. The CDR3 totals 11 residues. Germline V gene lookup returns CDR1 MDHEN and CDR2 SYDVKM. The V end lost 6 bases, the J end lost 2 bases, and 4 bases lay between the germline ends. Here the CDR3 DNA reads TGTGCCAGCAGGGCAAACTATGGCTACACCTTC. Amino acid sequence: CASRANYGYTF.